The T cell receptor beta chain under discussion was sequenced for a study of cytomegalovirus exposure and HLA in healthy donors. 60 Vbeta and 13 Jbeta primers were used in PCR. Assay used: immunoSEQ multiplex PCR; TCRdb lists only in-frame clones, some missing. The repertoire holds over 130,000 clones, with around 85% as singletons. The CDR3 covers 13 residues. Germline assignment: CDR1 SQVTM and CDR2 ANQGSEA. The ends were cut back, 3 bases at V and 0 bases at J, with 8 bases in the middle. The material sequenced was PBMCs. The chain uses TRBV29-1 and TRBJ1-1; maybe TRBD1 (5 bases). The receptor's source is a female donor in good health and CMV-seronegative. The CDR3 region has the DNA TGCAGCGTTGACGGGGGAGTGAACACTGAAGCTTTCTTT. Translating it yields CSVDGGVNTEAFF.